The entry that follows covers one TCR beta chain sequence. A TCRbeta library incorporating unique molecular identifiers was prepared. TCRdb reprocessed the PCR reads with MiXCR, giving one entry per CDR3 protein. The data contain roughly 500,000 distinct CDR3 sequences, roughly 33% of them singletons. The data stem from a study of T-cell reconstitution after alpha-beta-depleted transplantation in children. This sequence originates from a human donor who donated a stem cell graft to a child with aplastic anemia. Here the sequenced sample was PBMCs from the stem cell graft donor, taken from the stem cell graft.

The CDR3 bases are TGCAGCGTTGAAATGGGGCGGATTTACATGAACACTGAAGCTTTCTTT. Protein sequence: CSVEMGRIYMNTEAFF. V is TRBV29-1 and J is TRBJ1-1; maybe TRBD1 (5 bases). Germline V gene data show CDR1 as SQVTM and CDR2 as ANQGSEA. This CDR3 comprises 16 residues. The ends were cut back, 2 bases at V and 0 bases at J, with 16 bases in the middle.